The source of this T cell receptor (beta chain) is a study of shared clonotypes between healthy human individuals. General study results and limits: Among non-shared clonotypes, generation probabilities were lower than among those shared by all four donors.

Investigators divided CD4+ cells into CD45RA+ naive and CD45RA-negative memory subsets. In replicate PCRs of sorted subsets, around 200 ng DNA, approximately 32,000 T cell genomes, was used. The method was immunoSEQ multiplex PCR; TCRdb's version includes in-frame clones alone and lacks a portion of them. The table has 2 million to 2.5 million clones, 93% seen once. CDR1 and CDR2 from the germline V gene are SEHNR and FQNEAQ (reference sequence). The CDR3 covers 13 residues. Trimming took 11 bases from V and 3 from J; bases not matched to a gene: 5. A word on this clone: The antigen is not known.

The TCR originated in a man aged 18 to 35 in good health. Some clones in this sample may be carry-over from other donors' samples. V gene TRBV7-9 combines with J gene TRBJ1-2, with 11 bases fitting TRBD1. Sequences were obtained from naive CD4+ T cells from PBMCs. Subset described: CD45RA+ positively selected. The CDR3 loop reads CAGQGAFDYGYTF. The CDR3 coding sequence is TGTGCCGGACAGGGGGCATTCGACTATGGCTACACCTTC.